Each of the 28 T cell receptor beta chains below was sequenced from the same sample in a study of cytomegalovirus exposure and HLA in healthy donors. Primers: 60 Vbeta forward and 13 Jbeta reverse. Libraries were prepared by immunoSEQ multiplex PCR; TCRdb keeps only in-frame clonotypes and omits some of them. The sample includes about 160,000 clones, roughly four fifths of them seen just once. Sequenced input: PBMCs. The receptors were sampled from a man younger than 30 in good health and CMV-seronegative.

The table lists this clone with a count of one. A junction end diverges from the germline sequence, so it may reflect a read error. The chain links TRBV6-4 to TRBJ2-6; 7 bases map to TRBD1. Germline V gene lookup returns CDR1 MRHNA and CDR2 SNTAGT. The CDR3 loop spans 17 amino acids. The CDR3 is CAGSPIDQGDGANVLTF. The CDR3 region has the DNA TGTGCCGGCAGTCCCATCGACCAGGGGGATGGGGCCAACGTCCTGACTTTC.

A single count supports this clone. The chain links TRBV27 to TRBJ1-2, with D unclear. V shed 2 bases and J shed 3 bases, with 13 bases lying between them. The CDR3 consists of 15 residues. From germline, CDR1 is MNHEY and CDR2 SMNVEV (reference sequence). CDR3: CASSLRSDGYYGYTF. The CDR3 DNA reads TGTGCCAGCAGTTTAAGATCCGACGGGTACTATGGCTACACCTTC.

This chain links TRBV5-1 with TRBJ2-1; 11 bases align to TRBD2. Germline assignment: CDR1 SGHRS and CDR2 YFSETQ. CDR3 length equals 15 residues. The junction had 0 bases not matched to a gene; V was cut back by 0 bases and J by 4 bases. CDR3 DNA sequence: TGCGCCAGCAGCTTGGCTAGCGGGAGGTACAATGAGCAGTTCTTC. The encoded protein is CASSLASGRYNEQFF.

The rearrangement joins TRBV7-9 to TRBJ2-6; a weak D match, TRBD1 (5 bases). Trimming removed 4 bases from V and 2 bases from J, with 15 bases in between. The CDR3 consists of 17 residues. The germline CDR1 and CDR2 sequences are SEHNR and FQNEAQ (reference sequence). The CDR3 protein is CASSSGQGSTGANVLTF. The CDR3 region has the DNA TGTGCCAGCAGCTCCGGCCAGGGTTCTACTGGGGCCAACGTCCTGACTTTC.

This clone was picked up a small number of times. The chain couples TRBV4-1 to TRBJ1-5, with 9 bases lining up with TRBD1. The CDR3 covers 17 residues. With V trimmed by 3 bases and J by 6 bases, 12 bases remained unmatched. Per the germline V gene, CDR1 is MGHRA and CDR2 is YSYEKL. The CDR3 nucleotides are TGCGCCAGCAGCCACCTTTGGGGTACAGGGGGCATTCAGCCCCAGCATTTT. This sequence encodes CASSHLWGTGGIQPQHF.

This clone was seen more than once but under ten times. The CDR3 DNA sequence: TGTGCCAGCAGCCCCGGCGCACTAGCGGGGGAGTCCCAGTACTTC. Translation gives CASSPGALAGESQYF. The chain links TRBV7-6 to TRBJ2-5; TRBD2 matches 11 bases. With V trimmed by 5 bases and J by 9 bases, 11 bases remained unmatched. CDR3 size: 15 residues. Germline CDR1 and CDR2: SGHVS and FNYEAQ.

A remark on this clone: Other DNA sequences in the same sample also yield this CDR3. The chain combines TRBV9 with TRBJ2-7, with 8 positions matching TRBD2. Germline CDR1 SGDLS, CDR2 YYNGEE. With 2 bases clipped from V and 2 bases from J, the junction kept 3 bases outside the gene matches. This CDR3 comprises 14 residues. CDR3 amino acids: CASSVGGGTYEQYF. CDR3 DNA: TGTGCCAGCAGCGTCGGGGGGGGAACCTACGAGCAGTACTTC.

The rearrangement uses TRBV27 and TRBJ1-5; 7 nucleotides line up with TRBD1. V lost 3 bases, J lost 4 bases, and 3 bases stayed unmatched. Germline loops: CDR1 MNHEY, CDR2 SMNVEV (reference sequence). The CDR3 extends over 14 amino acids. CDR3 residues: CASSLSGGNQPQHF. The DNA of the CDR3 is TGTGCCAGCAGTTTGTCAGGGGGGAATCAGCCCCAGCATTTT.

On this clone: One end of the junction fails to match germline, which may point to a read error. This chain links TRBV7-9 with TRBJ1-1; 7 bases are shared with TRBD1. CDR1 SEHNR and CDR2 FQNEAQ come from the germline V gene (reference sequence). There are 12 residues in the CDR3. In DNA, the CDR3 is TGTTCCAGCAGCCATGGGGACAGTGAAGCTTTCTTT. Amino acid sequence: CSSSHGDSEAFF.

The rearrangement links TRBV6-6 to TRBJ1-1, with 7 bases that match TRBD1. CDR1 and CDR2 (germline): MNHNY, SVGAGI (reference sequence). V gave up 7 bases and J gave up 2 bases; unmatched junction bases: 7. The CDR3 loop spans 14 amino acids. The CDR3 spells CASTEQGLNTEAFF. CDR3 DNA sequence: TGTGCCAGCACCGAACAGGGGCTCAACACTGAAGCTTTCTTT.

Sample share makes this clone medium-sized. Additional DNA sequences in this sample encode the identical CDR3. J is TRBJ2-3 and V is TRBV18; 7 nucleotides agree with TRBD2. The ends lost 2 bases at V and 2 bases at J; junction bases unmatched: 7. The germline V gene has CDR1 KGHSH and CDR2 LQKENI. The CDR3 has 16 amino acids. CDR3 DNA: TGTGCCAGCTCACCAGGCCTCAGCGGGGTCACAGATACGCAGTATTTT. Translation: CASSPGLSGVTDTQYF.

The chain links TRBV19 to TRBJ1-2; D call uncertain. Looked up from germline, CDR1 is LNHDA and CDR2 is SQIVND (reference sequence). V gave up 3 bases and J gave up 1 base, with 9 bases separating them. The CDR3 is made up of 14 amino acids. CDR3 DNA: TGTGCCAGTAGTATCGGGTCGGATAACTATGGCTACACCTTC. Amino acid sequence: CASSIGSDNYGYTF.

The V call is TRBV6-5, the J call TRBJ2-1; 7 bases match TRBD1. Germline loops: CDR1 MNHEY, CDR2 SVGAGI. The CDR3 runs 12 residues. V lost 6 bases and J lost 9; bases outside the gene matches: 5. CDR3 sequence reads: CASSFTGAEQFF. The DNA for the CDR3 is TGTGCCAGCAGCTTCACAGGGGCTGAGCAGTTCTTC.

This sequence joins TRBV2 and TRBJ2-7, with D possibly matching TRBD2 (6 bases). CDR1 is SNHLY and CDR2 is FYNNEI in the germline V gene. This CDR3 spans 17 amino acids. V shed 2 bases and J shed 3 bases, with 20 bases lying between them. The CDR3 sequence is CASSEFVWTLRGYEQYF. Written as DNA, the CDR3 is TGTGCCAGCAGTGAATTTGTATGGACTTTGCGGGGCTACGAGCAGTACTTC.

The gene calls are TRBV5-4 and TRBJ2-5; TRBD1 matches at 10 bases. Gene TRBJ2-7 matches the end of the DNA better, so the J call may be wrong. CDR1 SGHNT and CDR2 YYREEE come from the germline V gene (reference sequence). This CDR3 region has 15 residues. The CDR3 loop reads CASSETGTGAYEQYF. The CDR3 DNA is TGTGCCAGCAGCGAGACCGGGACAGGGGCCTACGAGCAGTACTTC.

The chain carries TRBV5-1 and TRBJ2-1, with D possibly matching TRBD1 (6 bases). Germline lookup yields CDR1 SGHRS and CDR2 YFSETQ. Trimming took 4 bases from V and 7 from J, leaving 9 bases between them. This CDR3 comprises 12 residues. CDR3 nucleotides: TGCGCCAGCAGCGTGCAGGGGAATGAGCAGTTCTTC. It is translated as CASSVQGNEQFF.

The chain couples TRBV28 to TRBJ1-5; D is possibly TRBD1 (6 bases). From germline, CDR1 is MDHEN and CDR2 SYDVKM. The CDR3 length is 17 residues. Between the trimmed V and J ends, which lost 5 bases and 0 bases, there was a span of 17 bases. The CDR3 nucleotides read TGTGCCAGCAGTCAACAGTCCAGGACAGATAGCAATCAGCCCCAGCATTTT. Translated: CASSQQSRTDSNQPQHF.

This clone was detected only once. The chain employs TRBV19 and TRBJ2-3; D is uncertain. Germline-derived CDR1 and CDR2 are LNHDA and SQIVND (reference sequence). CDR3 length equals 13 residues. The ends were cut back, 11 bases at V and 2 bases at J, with 14 bases in the middle. For the CDR3, the DNA is TGTGCCTTCCGAGACTGGAACACAGATACGCAGTATTTT. Protein product: CAFRDWNTDTQYF. Looking up the rest from reference TRBV19 and TRBJ2-3 gives the full variable domain: DGGITQSPKYLFRKEGQNVTLSCEQNLNHDAMYWYRQDPGQGLRLIYYSQIVNDFQKGDIAEGYSVSREKKESFPLTVTSAQKNPTAFYLCAFRDWNTDTQYFGPGTRLTVL.

The CDR3 nucleotides are TGTGCCAGCAGTTTACGTGGCAGGGGCCTTCAAGAGACCCAGTACTTC. This encodes CASSLRGRGLQETQYF. The J gene is TRBJ2-5, the V gene TRBV28; TRBD1 might be the D (6 bases). This CDR3 has 16 residues. Trimming left V 2 bases short and J 2 bases short, with 15 bases between. From germline, CDR1 is MDHEN and CDR2 SYDVKM.

CDR3 sequence: CASSPHTQETQYF. The CDR3 DNA is TGCGCCAGCAGCCCCCACACCCAAGAGACCCAGTACTTC. This rearrangement joins TRBV4-3 to TRBJ2-5; no firm D call. Germline V gene sequence: CDR1 LGHNA, CDR2 YSLEER. The ends were cut back, 4 bases at V and 1 base at J, with 7 bases in the middle. The CDR3 runs 13 residues.

This clone was found a few times. The chain is built from TRBV6-5 and TRBJ2-2; 8 bases map to TRBD2. The germline V gene has CDR1 MNHEY and CDR2 SVGAGI. Trimming at V came to 6 bases and at J to 2 bases, leaving 5 bases not matched to a gene. The CDR3 is 15 residues long. Here the CDR3 reads CASRLLAVNTGELFF. In nucleotides, the CDR3 is TGTGCCAGCAGGTTACTAGCGGTTAACACCGGGGAGCTGTTTTTT.

This clone has more than one count but fewer than ten. V gene TRBV9 combines with J gene TRBJ2-5, with a tentative D call TRBD1 (5 bases). The CDR3 has 14 residues. V was cut by 4 bases and J by 2 bases, with 12 bases left in between. The germline gives CDR1 SGDLS, CDR2 YYNGEE. CDR3 protein: CASSPGGHQETQYF. The CDR3 DNA reads as TGTGCCAGCAGCCCCGGCGGACATCAAGAGACCCAGTACTTC.

A few counts support this clone. This sequence joins TRBV6-6 and TRBJ2-7, with TRBD2 as a possible D gene (5 bases). Trimming stripped 2 bases from V and 1 base from J, with 12 bases between. Germline V gives CDR1 MNHNY, CDR2 SVGAGI (reference sequence). This CDR3 is 15 amino acids long. The CDR3 protein is CASSYDGESSYEQYF. The CDR3, as DNA: TGTGCCAGCAGTTACGATGGGGAGAGTTCCTACGAGCAGTACTTC.

The gene calls are TRBV7-9 and TRBJ2-1; a weak D match, TRBD2 (5 bases). Germline CDR1 reads SEHNR; CDR2 reads FQNEAQ (reference sequence). V lost 1 base and J lost 10, with 11 bases in between. The CDR3 contains 13 residues. The CDR3 here is CASSLVLGGEQFF. The CDR3 bases are TGTGCCAGCAGCTTAGTCCTCGGCGGGGAGCAGTTCTTC.

The rearrangement joins TRBV7-8 to TRBJ1-1; D unresolved. In germline, CDR1 is SGHVS, CDR2 FQNEAQ. The V end lost 0 bases, the J end lost 5 bases, and 7 bases lay between the germline ends. This CDR3 spans 13 amino acids. This CDR3 is CASSLASGTEAFF. CDR3 coding DNA: TGTGCCAGCAGCTTAGCGTCGGGTACTGAAGCTTTCTTT.

The rearrangement uses TRBV10-1 and TRBJ1-1; 7 bases map to TRBD1. CDR1 is WNHNN, CDR2 SYGVQD, per germline (reference sequence). The length of the CDR3 is 17 residues. Losses at the gene ends were 0 bases for V and 1 base for J; bases not matched to a gene: 8. The CDR3 protein is CASSESRRGRGNTEAFF. The CDR3 DNA sequence: TGCGCCAGCAGTGAGTCGAGGAGGGGGCGGGGGAACACTGAAGCTTTCTTT.

V is TRBV2 and J is TRBJ2-7; TRBD2 matches at 10 bases. CDR1 and CDR2 (germline): SNHLY, FYNNEI. This CDR3 has 16 amino acids. V was clipped by 4 bases and J by 0 bases; unmatched bases: 6. CDR3 region: CASSGGLAKLSYEQYF. The CDR3, as DNA: TGTGCCAGCAGTGGGGGACTAGCGAAACTCTCCTACGAGCAGTACTTC.

This chain connects TRBV10-1 to TRBJ2-3; D might be TRBD2 (5 bases). The CDR3 has 14 residues. The germline V gene encodes CDR1 WNHNN and CDR2 SYGVQD (reference sequence). Trimming left V 2 bases short and J 4 bases short, with 10 bases between. CDR3 sequence: CASSEGLAADTQYF. CDR3 bases: TGCGCCAGCAGTGAGGGGCTAGCTGCAGATACGCAGTATTTT.